This TCR beta chain comes out of a study of cytomegalovirus exposure and HLA in healthy donors (dated by TCRdb to the late 2010s). The study in broad terms: According to an earlier analysis of around 600 of the donors, roughly 180 million T cells yielded over 100 million unique TCR beta sequences and approximately 300 Gb of sequence data. An earlier analysis of around 580 of the donors used high-throughput TCR beta sequencing to judge whether each TCR beta V gene segment behaved as functional or pseudogenic. The T cell repertoires of under 700 subjects were profiled by immunosequencing and related to cytomegalovirus serostatus. Alongside the repertoire data, information on donor age, sex, ethnicity and CMV serostatus was compiled. Genome-wide SNP genotypes for about 65% of the roughly 670 donors were used in a later genetic analysis, which treated that subset as a discovery cohort. The study combined high-throughput TCR immunosequencing, statistical association of individual TCRs with disease status, and machine learning to predict cytomegalovirus infection status. The study aimed to test whether signatures of past pathogen exposure could be identified by cataloging public T cell receptors. Rather than using new phenotypic data, the later analysis identified candidate immune exposures from TCR beta sequences and from how often those sequences occurred across donors. In a later analysis, previously published TCR beta repertoires from about 670 donors were re-analyzed and high-resolution HLA genotyping was added so that TCR occurrence patterns could be studied. A separate validation cohort of over a hundred different subjects was used in addition to the approximately 670-subject first cohort. Every repertoire in the discovery cohort had been generated on one and the same sequencing platform. HLA typing included class I and class II loci at four-digit resolution. About 300 gigabases of sequencing data and tens of millions of unique TCR sequences were included in an early release covering 550 to 800 HLA-typed donors. Of the 350 to 400 genotyped donors, roughly 80% fell in the genetic ancestry cluster associated with self-reported Caucasian donors. A few DR-DQ haplotypes were treated as single units for association and clustering because of strong linkage in the cohort. On average, roughly 240,000 unique TCR beta nucleotide sequences were sequenced per donor among about 400 genotyped donors of the cohort, with roughly 20% of those sequences being non-productive. Typing coverage differed by locus: A, B, C, DRB1 and DQB1 were typed in roughly 629-630 donors, DQA1 in approximately 520, DPA1 in approximately 610, and DPB1 in just under 480. What the study reported, not specific to this receptor: A further reported finding was that TCR beta sequences accurately predicted the HLA-A and HLA-B alleles for most subjects in the first cohort. A later analysis found that HLA-associated TCR beta chains were more clonally expanded and had lower generation probabilities than equally common non-associated chains. Specific HLA alleles were associated with 16,951 TCR beta sequences at a false discovery rate of 0.05 in a later analysis. Most CMV-associated TCR beta chains appeared to be HLA-restricted in a later analysis, and the HLA associations seemed to be driven largely by CMV exposure. The classifier was reported to diagnose cytomegalovirus status with high specificity and sensitivity in both the original cohort and the validation cohort. Sequencing depth was assumed to be roughly uniform across donors in the presence/absence analyses, though that assumption may not hold. Most TCR sequences were observed very rarely across donors, whereas some public TCRs were present in many individuals. The study listed 150 to 200 TCR beta chains as associated with cytomegalovirus. In a later analysis, TCR association rates were found to vary across HLA loci, with the most associated TCRs seen for DRB1 alleles and the fewest for HLA-C alleles. Several of the top co-occurrence clusters appeared to be linked to parvovirus B19, influenza, CMV and Epstein-Barr virus, according to a later analysis. Immune exposure information for the cohort was limited to CMV serostatus. A later genetic analysis associated a missense DCLRE1C variant with V-gene and J-gene trimming of TCR beta chains, and an independent cohort replicated the association. Only TCR beta chains were sequenced in this cohort, and the absence of alpha or paired-chain data limited detectable features. The earlier analysis of some 540 of the donors excluded 15 to 20 rarely observed V segments, including chromosome 9 orphons, because counts were too low. According to a later genetic analysis, donors in an Asian-associated ancestry cluster had fewer N-insertions in productive TCRs than the approximately 690-donor mean. Correlated functional status among segregating V segments might be attributable to linkage disequilibrium, but an unknown experimental factor could not be ruled out. The authors suggested that the approach could potentially be extended to other disease states and immunological phenotypes. Three of the identified cytomegalovirus-associated TCR beta chains were confirmed in vitro to be specific for cytomegalovirus antigens. Broadly in line with IMGT annotations, most TCR beta V segments showed up in productive rearrangements about 87% or about 30% of the time in an earlier analysis of roughly 590 of the donors. HLA typing was unavailable for some donors at each locus, so association tests used only the typed subset. The sequencing pipeline was judged likely to have produced a cluster of highly shared sequence variants as a technical artifact. When HLA alleles, especially DR and DQ, strongly co-occurred, TCR associations were difficult to assign to individual alleles. The 87-base-pair reads could not distinguish some IMGT-functional V segments, including TRBV6-2 and TRBV6-3, so those segments were excluded.

The cohort comprised approximately 700 healthy bone marrow donors. Cohort members were all nominally healthy when sampled, although unrecorded immune exposures were likely present. The donor was CMV seronegative and was included in the group of under 450 seronegative cohort members. A peripheral blood sample was provided by each donor, and peripheral blood mononuclear cells were used for TCR beta sequencing. Genomic DNA was extracted from the blood cell samples with the Qiagen DNeasy Blood Extraction Kit. Concerning this clone itself: Its recognized antigen is unknown. It has no much larger one-base neighbor in the sample; base qualities were not kept.

The protocol used for the library was the immunoSEQ multiplex PCR assay. The multiplex PCR relied on a mix of 60 forward primers for TCR Vbeta segments and 13 reverse primers for TCR Jbeta segments. The CDR3 region of rearranged TCR beta genes was amplified from genomic DNA with a multiplex PCR assay. The Illumina HiSeq System was used to sequence the amplified TCR beta libraries as 87-base-pair reads. As for the authors' bioinformatics: A later analysis tallied about 77 million unique TCR beta chains across the 700 or so repertoires, and approximately 12 million of those chains were shared by two or more donors. A nearest-neighbor algorithm error-corrected the raw reads and collapsed the reads into unique sequences, merging closely related sequences to remove PCR and sequencing errors. CDR3 sequences were aligned to IMGT reference sequences to assign V, D and J gene segments. For a sequence to be retained, at least a six-nucleotide match to both a V gene segment and a J gene segment was required. Rearrangements were called productive when the CDR3 lacked stop codons and stayed in frame with V and J; all others were non-productive. CDR3 was defined according to IMGT convention as the region running from the second conserved V-encoded cysteine to the conserved J-encoded phenylalanine. The earlier analysis of approximately 500 of the donors excluded sequences that lacked an unambiguous match to a single V gene segment. In an earlier analysis of approximately 550 of the donors, V segments were called functional above 56.7% productive rearrangements and were called segregating when the between-donor standard deviation exceeded 5%. To diagnose cytomegalovirus status from the catalog of TCR beta chain sequences, a statistical classification framework was built. V and J gene assignment, in a later analysis, came from comparing TCR nucleotide sequences with IMGT/GENE-DB human TR gene sequences. The TCRdist pipeline was used in a later analysis to assign CDR3 sequences and most-parsimonious VDJ recombination scenarios. A later analysis defined each TCR beta chain by its CDR3 amino acid sequence plus V-gene family, and excluded reads lacking a unique V-gene family. A later analysis removed roughly 590 highly shared, low-generation-probability nucleotide sequences to deal with suspected cross-contamination and a sequencing artifact. A later analysis calculated a clonal expansion index for each public chain from normalized within-repertoire ranks of inferred template counts. In a later analysis, generation probabilities were computed using a VDJ recombination model fitted to out-of-frame rearrangements, and the results were checked against IGoR. In a later analysis, hypergeometric tests were used to score TCR-TCR, TCR-HLA and TCR-CMV co-occurrence, with a repertoire-size bias correction applied to TCR pairs. To estimate false discovery rates, a later analysis permuted the HLA or CMV assignments 20 times. In a later analysis, co-occurring TCRs were grouped using DBSCAN, with TCRdist sequence similarity added in when clustering inside HLA-allele-positive subsets. For co-occurrence clustering, repertoires with fewer than 30,000 or more than 120,000 public chains were excluded, along with roughly 5 repertoires with anomalous nucleotide sharing. TCRdb holds this immuneACCESS table with in-frame rearrangements only. Some clones are missing; in checked studies, unresolved V genes explain under half, and the rest has no known cause. The V and J calls and clone size are taken from that table; D and trimming were inferred from the DNA. This sample gives roughly 200,000 clones in total; about four fifths of them show up just once. Of the sample, approximately 2.6% falls within the top ten clones.

From the cysteine through the phenylalanine, the CDR3 covers 13 amino acids. Only the CDR3 part of the read is kept: 39 bases, read in frame from the first base. The germline V gene (reference sequence) gives CDR1 as LNHNV and CDR2 as YYDKDF. V loses 0 bases of germline sequence and J loses 6 bases, and the interval between the two ends is 7 bases. This receptor was taken from a female donor in good health and CMV-seronegative. The sequencing input was PBMCs. The chain is made from TRBV15 and TRBJ2-3; a tentative D match to TRBD2 spans 5 bases. CDR3 loop: CATSRDPGDTQYF. The DNA sequence is given as TGTGCCACCAGCAGAGATCCGGGGGATACGCAGTATTTT.